The T cell receptor beta chain under discussion was sequenced for a study of blood T cell repertoires in COVID-19. Whole-study context: Collection of acute and convalescent COVID-19 samples took place in the United States, Italy and Spain.

V lost 6 bases and J lost 3; bases outside the gene matches: 5. The length of the CDR3 is 14 residues. From germline, CDR1 is MNHEY and CDR2 SVGAGI. Authors' methods: Amplifying reference gene primers gave estimates of nucleated cell counts. Assay: immunoSEQ multiplex PCR; the TCRdb copy retains only in-frame clones and omits some. V, J and clone size are those of that table, while D and trimming were read from the DNA. The table lists under 250,000 clones, roughly 85% of them singletons, with about 2.4% in the top ten. The V and J genes are TRBV6-5 and TRBJ1-5, with TRBD1 identical over 7 bases. The sequenced material came from peripheral blood. This clonotype originated in a woman in her 70s with COVID-19, enrolled during active disease. The CDR3 protein is CASRTGQFNQPQHF. The CDR3 nucleotides are TGTGCCAGCAGGACGGGACAGTTCAATCAGCCCCAGCATTTT.